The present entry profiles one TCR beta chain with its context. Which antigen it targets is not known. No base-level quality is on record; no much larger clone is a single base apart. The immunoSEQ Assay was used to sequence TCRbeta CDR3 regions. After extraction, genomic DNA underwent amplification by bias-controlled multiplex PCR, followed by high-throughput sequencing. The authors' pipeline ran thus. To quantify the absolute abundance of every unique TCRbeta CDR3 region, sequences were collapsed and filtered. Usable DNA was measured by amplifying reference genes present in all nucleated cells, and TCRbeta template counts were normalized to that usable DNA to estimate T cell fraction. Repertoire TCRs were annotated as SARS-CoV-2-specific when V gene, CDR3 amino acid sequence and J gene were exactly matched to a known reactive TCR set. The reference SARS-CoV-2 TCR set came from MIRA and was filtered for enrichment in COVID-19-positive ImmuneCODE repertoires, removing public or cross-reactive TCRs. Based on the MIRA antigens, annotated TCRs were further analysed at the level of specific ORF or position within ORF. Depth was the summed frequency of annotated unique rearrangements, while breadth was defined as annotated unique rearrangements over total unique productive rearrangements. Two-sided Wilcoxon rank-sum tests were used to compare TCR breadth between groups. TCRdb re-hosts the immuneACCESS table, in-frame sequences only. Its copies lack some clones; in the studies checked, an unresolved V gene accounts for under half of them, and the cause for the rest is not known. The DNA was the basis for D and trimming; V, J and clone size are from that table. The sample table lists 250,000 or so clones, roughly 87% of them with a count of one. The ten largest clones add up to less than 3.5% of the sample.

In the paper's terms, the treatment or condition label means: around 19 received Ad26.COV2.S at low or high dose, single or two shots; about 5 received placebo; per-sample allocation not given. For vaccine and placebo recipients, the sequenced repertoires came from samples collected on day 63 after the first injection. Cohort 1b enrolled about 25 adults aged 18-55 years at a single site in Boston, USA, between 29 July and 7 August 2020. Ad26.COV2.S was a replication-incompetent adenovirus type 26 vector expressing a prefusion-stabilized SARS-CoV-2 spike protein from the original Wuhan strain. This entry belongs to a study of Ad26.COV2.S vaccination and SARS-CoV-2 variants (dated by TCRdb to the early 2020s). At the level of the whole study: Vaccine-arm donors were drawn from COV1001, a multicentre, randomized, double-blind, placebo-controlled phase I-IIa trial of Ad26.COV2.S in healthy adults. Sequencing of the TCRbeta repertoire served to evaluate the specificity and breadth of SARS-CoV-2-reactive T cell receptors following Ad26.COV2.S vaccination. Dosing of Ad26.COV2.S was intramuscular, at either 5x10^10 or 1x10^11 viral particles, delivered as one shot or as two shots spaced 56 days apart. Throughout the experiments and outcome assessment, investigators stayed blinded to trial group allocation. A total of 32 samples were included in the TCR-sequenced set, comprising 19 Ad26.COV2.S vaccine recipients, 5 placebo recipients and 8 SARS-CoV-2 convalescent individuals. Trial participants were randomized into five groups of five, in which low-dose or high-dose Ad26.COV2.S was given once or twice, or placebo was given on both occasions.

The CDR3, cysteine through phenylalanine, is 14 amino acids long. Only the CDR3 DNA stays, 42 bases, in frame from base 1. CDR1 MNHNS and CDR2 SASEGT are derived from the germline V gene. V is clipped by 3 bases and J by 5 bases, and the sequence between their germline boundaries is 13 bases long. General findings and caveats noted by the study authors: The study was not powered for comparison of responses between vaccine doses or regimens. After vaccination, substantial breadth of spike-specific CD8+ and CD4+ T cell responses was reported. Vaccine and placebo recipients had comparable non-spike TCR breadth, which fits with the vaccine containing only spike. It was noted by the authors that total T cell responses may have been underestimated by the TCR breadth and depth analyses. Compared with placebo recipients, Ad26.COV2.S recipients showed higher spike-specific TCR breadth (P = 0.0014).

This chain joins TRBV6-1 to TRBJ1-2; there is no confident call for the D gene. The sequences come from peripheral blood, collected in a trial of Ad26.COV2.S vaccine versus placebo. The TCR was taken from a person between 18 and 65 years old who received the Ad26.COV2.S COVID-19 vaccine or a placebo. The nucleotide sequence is TGTGCCAGCAGTGATGCCGGACGTCAATATGGCTACACCTTC. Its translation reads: CASSDAGRQYGYTF.